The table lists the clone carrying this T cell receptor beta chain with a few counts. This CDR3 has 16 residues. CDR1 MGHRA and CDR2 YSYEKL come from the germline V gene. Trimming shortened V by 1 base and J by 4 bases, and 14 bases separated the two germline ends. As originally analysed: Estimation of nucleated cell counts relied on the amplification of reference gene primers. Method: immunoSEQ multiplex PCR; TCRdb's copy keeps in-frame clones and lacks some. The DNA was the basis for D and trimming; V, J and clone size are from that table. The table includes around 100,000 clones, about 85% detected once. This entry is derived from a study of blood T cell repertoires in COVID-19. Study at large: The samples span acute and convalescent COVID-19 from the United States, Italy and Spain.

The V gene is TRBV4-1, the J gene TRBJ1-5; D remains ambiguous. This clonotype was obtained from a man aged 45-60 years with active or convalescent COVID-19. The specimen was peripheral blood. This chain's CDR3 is CASSQVALEGNQPQHF. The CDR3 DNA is TGCGCCAGCAGCCAAGTCGCCCTGGAGGGTAATCAGCCCCAGCATTTT.